This is a list of T cell receptor beta chains from one sample in a study of technical replicates of blood from four donors. The repertoire was sequenced with immunoSEQ multiplex PCR; TCRdb's copy has only in-frame clones and lacks some. The table shows more than 55,000 clones, with about 90% occurring only once. Sequencing used T cells isolated from PBMCs. All receptors come from a human donor in good health. The CDR3 runs from the conserved cysteine through the conserved F or W. D genes are given only for firm matches. Expanded clones are given a class, and other clones once, few, many or no size at all.

cdr3_nt cdr3_aa v_call clone_size j_call d_call
TGTGCCAGCAGCGTAACTTTGAACACTGAAGCTTTCTTT CASSVTLNTEAFF TRBV9 NA TRBJ1-1 NA
TGTGCCAGCAGTCGGGACAGTTTCTACGAGCAGTACTTC CASSRDSFYEQYF TRBV6-5 once TRBJ2-7 TRBD1
TGTGCCAGTACCCGCCCCGGACTAGCGGGAGCTACAAACAATGAGCAGTTCTTC CASTRPGLAGATNNEQFF TRBV19 NA TRBJ2-1 TRBD2
TGTGCCAGCAGCATGCGGACTAGCGGGGCCTACGAGCAGTACTTC CASSMRTSGAYEQYF TRBV7-2 NA TRBJ2-7 TRBD2
TGTGCCAGCAGCTTTAGACAGGAGAACACTGAAGCTTTCTTT CASSFRQENTEAFF TRBV13 NA TRBJ1-1 NA
TGTGCCAGCAGTTATACAGGTTCCACCTACAATGAGCAGTTCTTC CASSYTGSTYNEQFF TRBV27 NA TRBJ2-1 NA
TGTGCCAGCAGTTACGGACAGGCCTATGGCTACACCTTC CASSYGQAYGYTF TRBV27 NA TRBJ1-2 TRBD1
TGCGCCAGCAGTCAATCCCAAGCGGGAGGAACCAATGAGCAGTTCTTC CASSQSQAGGTNEQFF TRBV23-1 NA TRBJ2-1 TRBD2
TGCGCCAGCAGCTTGCAGGGGAACACTGAAGCTTTCTTT CASSLQGNTEAFF TRBV5-1 NA TRBJ1-1 NA
TGTGCCAGCAGCTGGGGGGACTTTAGCGGTCCTATCTACGAGCAGTACTTC CASSWGDFSGPIYEQYF TRBV5-4 NA TRBJ2-7 NA
TGTGCCAGCAGCTTGTACAGGCCTTCGGGTATCTACAATGAGCAGTTCTTC CASSLYRPSGIYNEQFF TRBV5-8 NA TRBJ2-1 NA
TGTGCCAGCAGTGAAGACGGCGGGGGGAATGAGCAGTTCTTC CASSEDGGGNEQFF TRBV2 NA TRBJ2-1 TRBD2
TGTGCCAGCAGCTTAATCGGGACTGTTACTCATCAGCCCCAGCATTTT CASSLIGTVTHQPQHF TRBV7-8 NA TRBJ1-5 NA
TGTGCCAGCAGCCCCCAGGGGGAAGGATCCTACGAGCAGTACTTC CASSPQGEGSYEQYF TRBV5-4 once TRBJ2-7 TRBD1
TGTGCCAGTAGTATTGAACAGGGGCGGAAGCCCCAGCATTTT CASSIEQGRKPQHF TRBV19 NA TRBJ1-5 TRBD1
TGTGCCAGCAGCTTGAAGGCTAGCGGGTGGGATACGCAGTATTTT CASSLKASGWDTQYF TRBV5-4 NA TRBJ2-3 TRBD2
TGCAGTGGACAAAGCACAGATACGCAGTATTTT CSGQSTDTQYF TRBV20-1 NA TRBJ2-3 NA
TGTGCCAGTGATAGCGGGAGGGATTCTATCTACGAGCAGTACTTC CASDSGRDSIYEQYF TRBV19 NA TRBJ2-7 TRBD2
TGTGCCAGCAGTTTATCGGGGGGGGTCTATGGCTACACCTTC CASSLSGGVYGYTF TRBV27 NA TRBJ1-2 NA
TGTGCCAGCAGTAAGGACAGCCCTGGGACTGAAGCTTTCTTT CASSKDSPGTEAFF TRBV6-5 NA TRBJ1-1 NA
TGTGCCAGCAGTTTGAGGGGGTGGGGGAAAGATGAGCAGTTCTTC CASSLRGWGKDEQFF TRBV27 NA TRBJ2-1 NA
TGTGCTACTGACCTTGGGACAGTCGAGGGGGGAAAACTGTTTTTT CATDLGTVEGGKLFF TRBV2 NA TRBJ1-4 TRBD1
TGTGCCAGCAGTCCGTGGTTTTATGGGACAGGGACAAATCAGCCCCAGCATTTT CASSPWFYGTGTNQPQHF TRBV28 NA TRBJ1-5 TRBD1
TGTGCCAGCTCACGGTCGGACAGGAACACTGAAGCTTTCTTT CASSRSDRNTEAFF TRBV18 NA TRBJ1-1 NA
TGCGCCAGCAGCTTGGCGGGAGGGCCAGATACGCAGTATTTT CASSLAGGPDTQYF TRBV5-1 NA TRBJ2-3 TRBD2
TGTGCCAGCAGCCAATTAGGGAGGGACAATGAGCAGTTCTTC CASSQLGRDNEQFF TRBV16 NA TRBJ2-1 TRBD2
TGTGCCAGCAGCACGTCGACAGGGTACTATGGCTACACCTTC CASSTSTGYYGYTF TRBV11-2 NA TRBJ1-2 TRBD1
TGTGCCAGCAGCCGCGAGGGACTAGCGGGAGCAGATACGCAGTATTTT CASSREGLAGADTQYF TRBV13 NA TRBJ2-3 TRBD2
TGTGCCAGCAGCTTAGGACAGCAAGAGACCCAGTACTTC CASSLGQQETQYF TRBV7-2 NA TRBJ2-5 NA
TGTGCCAGCAGCTTGGAAATTGGTTTAGGGGGACAAAACATTCAGTACTTC CASSLEIGLGGQNIQYF TRBV5-6 NA TRBJ2-4 NA
TGTGCCAGCTTCGCCGGGGAAGGCCAAGCTTTCTTT CASFAGEGQAFF TRBV6-1 few TRBJ1-1 NA
TGTGCCAGCAGCTTAAACAGCGGGATAGGGAATGAGCAGTTCTTC CASSLNSGIGNEQFF TRBV7-3 NA TRBJ2-1 TRBD2
TGTGCCAGCTCAAGCAGGACTGGATACGAGCAGTACTTC CASSSRTGYEQYF TRBV18 NA TRBJ2-7 NA
TGTGCCAGCAGTTTCCACCAGGGCTACGAGCAGTACTTC CASSFHQGYEQYF TRBV27 NA TRBJ2-7 NA
TGTGCCAGCAGCGTAGGGCGGGAGCAACACGAGCAGTACTTC CASSVGREQHEQYF TRBV9 NA TRBJ2-7 TRBD2
TGTGCCAGCAGTACAGAACCACAAGGCTACACCTTC CASSTEPQGYTF TRBV6-6 once TRBJ1-2 NA
TGTGCCTGGAGTGTACGCGTCCAAGAGACCCAGTACTTC CAWSVRVQETQYF TRBV30 NA TRBJ2-5 NA
TGTGCCAGCAGCTCCTTTCTAGCGGGGTTGGATAATGAGCAGTTCTTC CASSSFLAGLDNEQFF TRBV7-6 NA TRBJ2-1 TRBD2
TGTGCCAGCAGTGAAGCAGTCTCCGTAGGGGTTTCCTACAATGAGCAGTTCTTC CASSEAVSVGVSYNEQFF TRBV6-1 NA TRBJ2-1 NA
TGTGCCAGCAGCGAGACAGGGTACTATGGCTACACCTTC CASSETGYYGYTF TRBV7-3 NA TRBJ1-2 TRBD1
TGTGCCAGCAGAAGGACAGGGAAACAAGAGACCCAGTACTTC CASRRTGKQETQYF TRBV27 NA TRBJ2-5 TRBD1
TGTGCCAGCAGCTCCTCCGGGACTAGCCAAGAGACCCAGTACTTC CASSSSGTSQETQYF TRBV7-2 once TRBJ2-5 TRBD2
TGTGCCAGCAGCCAAGATAACAAGGACAGCAGGTTGGAGACCCAGTACTTC CASSQDNKDSRLETQYF TRBV4-2 NA TRBJ2-5 NA
TGCAGTGTAGCGGGAGCGGGGGAGCTGTTTTTT CSVAGAGELFF TRBV20-1 NA TRBJ2-2 TRBD2
TGCGCCAGCAGCATCCGGGACAGGGCGTACAATGAGCAGTTCTTC CASSIRDRAYNEQFF TRBV5-1 NA TRBJ2-1 TRBD1
TGTGCCAGCAGTTTAGAAGTTAGCTCCTACGAGCAGTACTTC CASSLEVSSYEQYF TRBV28 NA TRBJ2-7 NA
TGTGCTAGTGCCGAGAGGGGGCCTTTAGCGGACCTGAGCACAGATACGCAGTATTTT CASAERGPLADLSTDTQYF TRBV12-5 NA TRBJ2-3 NA
TGTGCCTGGACAGGGGACACCGGGGAGCTGTTTTTT CAWTGDTGELFF TRBV30 NA TRBJ2-2 NA
TGTGCCAGCAGCCTATGGGACAGACGGGGAGATACGCAGTATTTT CASSLWDRRGDTQYF TRBV7-3 NA TRBJ2-3 TRBD1
TGTGCCAGCAGTTACCGGGACAGGCCCTACGAGCAGTACTTC CASSYRDRPYEQYF TRBV28 NA TRBJ2-7 TRBD1
TGTGCCAGCAGCGTAGCCCCGGGTCAGCCCCAGCATTTT CASSVAPGQPQHF TRBV9 NA TRBJ1-5 NA
TGTGCCAGCAGGGGGACAGGGGGCGTTAATAGCACAGATACGCAGTATTTT CASRGTGGVNSTDTQYF TRBV14 NA TRBJ2-3 TRBD1
TGCGCCAGCAGCCAGCGTGCAACCGGGGAGCTGTTTTTT CASSQRATGELFF TRBV4-1 NA TRBJ2-2 NA
TGTGCCAGCAGCCACCCTAGGGAGGGTCACGAGCAGTACTTC CASSHPREGHEQYF TRBV5-4 few TRBJ2-7 TRBD2